Presented here are 13 T cell receptor beta chains from one specimen sequenced in a study of beta chain features in type 1 diabetes (dated by TCRdb to the late 2010s). Libraries came from the immunoSEQ multiplex PCR assay. The entire amount of isolated RNA was reverse transcribed using the High Capacity cDNA Reverse Transcription Kit, so the sequenced TCRB transcripts were expressed ones. TCRdb retrieved this table from immuneACCESS and kept in-frame rearrangements only. Not all clones are present; in checked studies, unresolved V genes account for under half, and no reason is known for the remainder. The sample table shows around 690,000 clones, and roughly 12% are seen once. 0.095% to 0.15% of the sample lies in the top ten. Results the study describes overall, beyond this receptor: In all four CD4+ subsets, TCRB CDR3 length was moderately but significantly shorter in type 1 diabetes patients.

For these TCRs, the target antigens are not known. Material for sequencing was naive CD4+ T cells from blood. The label giving this sample's cell subset or site can be read as: true naive CD4+ T cells. The receptor source for this set is a man between 25 and 39 years old with type 1 diabetes.

The V gene is TRBV4-3, the J gene TRBJ2-3, with 11 bases identical to TRBD2. CDR1 and CDR2 from the germline V gene are LGHNA and YSLEER. The CDR3 is 17 residues long. With 1 base clipped from V and 2 bases from J, the junction kept 5 bases outside the gene matches. CDR3 sequence: CASSQGPSGGITDTQYF. The CDR3 DNA sequence: TGCGCCAGCAGCCAAGGCCCTAGCGGGGGGATCACAGATACGCAGTATTTT.

In this sample, this clone turned up a few times. V gene TRBV7-8 combines with J gene TRBJ2-6, with D possibly TRBD2 on 5 matching bases. Germline CDR1 reads SGHVS; CDR2 reads FQNEAQ. V was shortened by 1 base and J by 4 bases, with 17 bases between the two germline ends. The CDR3 spans 18 residues. In nucleotides, the CDR3 is TGTGCCAGCAGCTTAGTTGGGAGCCTAAGGTCCGGGGCCAACGTCCTGACTTTC. Translated, it gives CASSLVGSLRSGANVLTF.

This clone was found a few times. The chain couples TRBV4-3 to TRBJ2-2, with 10 bases that match TRBD1. Germline lookup yields CDR1 LGHNA and CDR2 YSLEER. V gave up 9 bases and J gave up 1 base; unmatched junction bases: 5. The CDR3 spans 15 residues. CDR3 nucleotide sequence: TGCGCCAGGGGGACAGGGGCGTTGAACACCGGGGAGCTGTTTTTT. The encoded protein is CARGTGALNTGELFF.

There are a few counts of this clone. The same CDR3 also results from other DNA sequences found in this sample. V gene TRBV28 combines with J gene TRBJ2-7; D unresolved. V was clipped by 5 bases and J by 3 bases, with 5 bases between them. The V gene's germline CDR1 is MDHEN and CDR2 SYDVKM. The CDR3 extends over 11 amino acids. The chain's CDR3 is CASSANYEQYF. CDR3 coding DNA: TGTGCCAGCAGTGCGAACTACGAGCAGTACTTC.

This clone appeared a few times. Germline is not matched at one junction end, which may reflect a read error. The chain uses TRBV7-7 and TRBJ2-5, with D perhaps TRBD2 (6 bases). Germline V CDR1 and CDR2: SSHAT, FNYEAQ (reference sequence). The CDR3 consists of 15 residues. DNA of the CDR3: TGTGCTAGCAGCCTTGGGGGGAATTACCAAGAGACCCAGTACTTC. This encodes CASSLGGNYQETQYF.

The chain carries TRBV9 and TRBJ2-3; 8 positions match TRBD2. The CDR3 is made up of 12 amino acids. The junction had 2 bases not matched to a gene; V was cut back by 7 bases and J by 4 bases. Germline V gene sequence: CDR1 SGDLS, CDR2 YYNGEE. CDR3 in amino acids: CASRGGADTQYF. The CDR3 DNA sequence: TGTGCCAGCCGGGGGGGAGCAGATACGCAGTATTTT.

J is TRBJ1-2 and V is TRBV7-9; D gene ambiguous. The CDR3 sequence is 14 residues long. V was trimmed by 2 bases and J by 4 bases, leaving 11 bases between them. Germline V gene lookup returns CDR1 SEHNR and CDR2 FQNEAQ (reference sequence). In nucleotides, the CDR3 is TGTGCCAGCAGCTTAAACGACAAGGGCTATGGCTACACCTTC. This sequence encodes CASSLNDKGYGYTF.

The DNA for the CDR3 is TGTGCCAGCAGCCCAATAGGGACAGGGGAAACGCAGTATTTT. Protein: CASSPIGTGETQYF. This chain joins TRBV7-3 and TRBJ2-3, with 10 bases identical to TRBD1. CDR3 length equals 14 residues. Germline-derived CDR1 and CDR2 are SGHTA and FQGTGA. The V and J ends lost 5 bases and 9 bases, in that order; junction bases with no gene match: 8. Full variable domain (remainder filled in from reference TRBV7-3 and TRBJ2-3): GAGVSQTPSNKVTEKGKYVELRCDPISGHTALYWYRQSLGQGPEFLIYFQGTGAADDSGLPNDRFFAVRPEGSVSTLKIQRTERGDSAVYLCASSPIGTGETQYFGPGTRLTVL.

This clone has more than one count but fewer than ten. This chain joins TRBV18 and TRBJ1-5; D is ambiguous. The CDR3 is 15 amino acids. Looked up from germline, CDR1 is KGHSH and CDR2 is LQKENI. The ends were cut back, 7 bases at V and 0 bases at J, with 13 bases in the middle. This CDR3 is CASCGEIDSNQPQHF. CDR3 bases: TGTGCCAGCTGCGGGGAGATAGATAGCAATCAGCCCCAGCATTTT.

Concerning this clone itself: Other nucleotide sequences from this sample produce the same CDR3. V and J are TRBV7-9 and TRBJ2-2; 8 positions agree with TRBD1. V lost 6 bases to trimming and J lost 6 bases; unmatched junction nucleotides: 3. This CDR3 is 13 amino acids long. Germline V gives CDR1 SEHNR, CDR2 FQNEAQ (reference sequence). The CDR3: CASSLQGAGELFF. CDR3 DNA sequence: TGTGCCAGCAGTCTACAGGGGGCCGGGGAGCTGTTTTTT.

The V gene is TRBV27, the J gene TRBJ2-7; D might be TRBD1 (6 bases). The CDR3 contains 15 residues. In germline, CDR1 is MNHEY, CDR2 SMNVEV (reference sequence). The V and J ends lost 5 bases and 6 bases respectively, with 20 bases between them. Here the CDR3 DNA reads TGTGCCAGCAGTGGACAGAGCTTGGGGCCTGGCGAGCAGTACTTC. Translating gives CASSGQSLGPGEQYF.

This clone came up a few times. The genes are TRBV19 and TRBJ1-3; 8 bases match TRBD1. V shed 4 bases, J shed 0 bases, and the junction held 5 bases outside the gene matches. Germline V gene data show CDR1 as LNHDA and CDR2 as SQIVND (reference sequence). The CDR3 runs to 16 residues. The CDR3 loop reads CASSRDRTTSGNTIYF. The CDR3 DNA sequence: TGTGCCAGTAGTAGGGACAGGACAACCTCTGGAAACACCATATATTTT.

V is TRBV4-3 and J is TRBJ1-6; D ambiguous. Germline loops: CDR1 LGHNA, CDR2 YSLEER. With 4 bases removed from V and 10 bases from J, the gap between germline ends came to 17 bases. The CDR3 totals 15 residues. CDR3 sequence: CASSPVVGEWSPLHF. In DNA form, the CDR3 reads TGCGCCAGCAGCCCGGTCGTGGGAGAGTGGTCACCCCTCCACTTT.